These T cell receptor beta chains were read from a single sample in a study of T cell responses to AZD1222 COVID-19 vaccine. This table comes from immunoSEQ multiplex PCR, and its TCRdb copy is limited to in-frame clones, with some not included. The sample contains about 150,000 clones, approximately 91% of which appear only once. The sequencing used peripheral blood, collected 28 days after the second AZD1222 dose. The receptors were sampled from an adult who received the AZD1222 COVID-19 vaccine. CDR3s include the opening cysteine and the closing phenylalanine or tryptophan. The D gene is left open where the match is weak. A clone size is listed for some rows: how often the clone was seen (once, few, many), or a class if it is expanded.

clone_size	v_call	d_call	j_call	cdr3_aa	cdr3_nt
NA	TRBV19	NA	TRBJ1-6	CASNGAPNSPLHF	TGTGCCAGTAATGGGGCACCAAATTCACCCCTCCACTTT
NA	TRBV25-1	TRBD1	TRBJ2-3	CASHTSTGNTDTQYF	TGTGCCAGCCATACCTCGACAGGGAACACAGATACGCAGTATTTT
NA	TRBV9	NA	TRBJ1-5	CASSPGQNSNQPQHF	TGTGCCAGCAGCCCCGGACAGAATAGCAATCAGCCCCAGCATTTT
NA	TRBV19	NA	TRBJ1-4	CASSIALREKLFF	TGTGCCAGTAGTATAGCCCTCCGTGAAAAACTGTTTTTT
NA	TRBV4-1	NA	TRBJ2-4	CASSQDWGRQYF	TGCGCCAGCAGCCAAGATTGGGGGAGACAGTACTTC
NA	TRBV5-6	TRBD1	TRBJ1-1	CASSWSAGTGGSKAFF	TGTGCCAGCAGCTGGAGCGCCGGGACAGGGGGCTCCAAAGCTTTCTTT
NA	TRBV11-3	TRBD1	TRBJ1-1	CASSLGRQGDTEAFF	TGTGCCAGCAGCTTAGGCCGACAGGGGGACACTGAAGCTTTCTTT
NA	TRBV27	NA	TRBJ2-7	CASSGTRQVTYEQYF	TGTGCCAGCAGTGGTACTCGACAGGTGACTTACGAGCAGTACTTC
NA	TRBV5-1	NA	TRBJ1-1	CASSLVVQGTEAFF	TGCGCCAGCAGCTTGGTGGTACAGGGCACTGAAGCTTTCTTT
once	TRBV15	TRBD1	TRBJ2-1	CATSRGLGTGNNEQFF	TGTGCCACCAGCAGAGGTCTTGGGACAGGCAACAATGAGCAGTTCTTC
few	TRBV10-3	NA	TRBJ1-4	CAISESPTGEKLFF	TGTGCCATCAGTGAGTCACCGACTGGGGAAAAACTGTTTTTT
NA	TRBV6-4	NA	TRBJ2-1	CASSEREWQGYNEQFF	TGTGCCAGCAGTGAACGAGAGTGGCAGGGGTACAATGAGCAGTTCTTC
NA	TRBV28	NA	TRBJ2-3	CASSSSGPGLGTDTQYF	TGTGCCAGCAGTTCATCCGGCCCCGGGTTGGGCACAGATACGCAGTATTTT
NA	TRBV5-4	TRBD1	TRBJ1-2	CASSRRDREEHYGYTF	TGTGCCAGCAGCCGACGGGACAGGGAGGAGCACTATGGCTACACCTTC
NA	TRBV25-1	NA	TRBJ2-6	CASSAGTPSGANVLTF	TGTGCCAGCAGTGCCGGGACCCCCTCTGGGGCCAACGTCCTGACTTTC
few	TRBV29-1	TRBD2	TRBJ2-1	CSALTSGNYNEQFF	TGCAGCGCCTTGACTAGCGGGAACTACAATGAGCAGTTCTTC
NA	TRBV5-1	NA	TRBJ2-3	CASSLTGQTNTQYF	TGCGCCAGCAGCTTGACAGGGCAGACGAATACGCAGTATTTT
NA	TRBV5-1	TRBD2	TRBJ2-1	CASSLTTSGAYNEQFF	TGCGCCAGCAGCTTGACCACTAGCGGGGCCTACAATGAGCAGTTCTTC
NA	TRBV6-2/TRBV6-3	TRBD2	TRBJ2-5	CASSYGDSGRDQETQYF	TGTGCCAGCAGTTACGGGGATAGCGGGAGGGATCAAGAGACCCAGTACTTC
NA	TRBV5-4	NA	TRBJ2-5	CASSSQETQYF	TGTGCCAGCAGCTCCCAAGAGACCCAGTACTTC
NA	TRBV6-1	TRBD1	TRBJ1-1	CASSERRGREAFF	TGTGCCAGCAGTGAACGCAGGGGGCGTGAAGCTTTCTTT
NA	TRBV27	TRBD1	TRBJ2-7	CASSADREPYEQYF	TGTGCCAGCAGTGCGGACAGGGAACCCTACGAGCAGTACTTC
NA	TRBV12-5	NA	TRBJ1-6	CASGVGEGYSPLHF	TGTGCTAGTGGGGTCGGTGAGGGTTATTCACCCCTCCACTTT